The 9 T cell receptor beta chains given below trace back to one sample, sequenced in a study of identical twins. TCRdb reprocessed the 5' RACE reads via MiXCR and lists one record per CDR3 protein. This table holds about 900,000 distinct CDR3 sequences, 9% to 15% found once. These same data were also listed under a study on yellow fever vaccine responses in identical twins.

Sequenced material: PBMCs. These receptors originate from a woman under 30 in good health.

Only a few counts were recorded for this clonotype. The rearrangement joins TRBV20-1 to TRBJ2-1; maybe TRBD1 (5 bases). The length of the CDR3 is 14 residues. V lost 3 bases and J 1 base, leaving 10 bases between the germline ends. Germline lookup yields CDR1 DFQATT and CDR2 SNEGSKA (reference sequence). The CDR3 bases are TGCAGTGCTAGGGTAGGGGCTTCCTACAATGAGCAGTTCTTC. This translates into CSARVGASYNEQFF.

Only a few counts were recorded for this clonotype. The V and J genes are TRBV15 and TRBJ2-1; D not certain. The CDR3 is 16 residues long. The germline CDR1 and CDR2 sequences are LNHNV and YYDKDF (reference sequence). The germline V and J ends were trimmed by 7 bases and 3 bases, with 19 bases remaining between them. CDR3 DNA sequence: TGTGCCACCACAAACCCACGCTTTACGGTCTACAATGAGCAGTTCTTC. This sequence encodes CATTNPRFTVYNEQFF.

The chain joins TRBV7-9 to TRBJ2-1; 14 bases fit TRBD2. After removal of 7 bases from V and 9 bases from J, the junction contained 11 bases not matched to a gene. The CDR3 is 16 amino acids. CDR1 is SEHNR and CDR2 is FQNEAQ in the germline V gene (reference sequence). This chain's CDR3 is CASTASGLAGVSEQFF. The CDR3 DNA reads as TGTGCCAGCACTGCGTCGGGACTAGCGGGAGTCAGTGAGCAGTTCTTC.

This clonotype was seen a handful of times. The rearrangement joins TRBV20-1 to TRBJ2-3; 7 nucleotides match TRBD2. With 6 bases clipped from V and 9 bases from J, the junction kept 15 bases outside the gene matches. Germline CDR1 reads DFQATT; CDR2 reads SNEGSKA (reference sequence). The CDR3 is 14 residues long. DNA for the CDR3: TGCAGTGCCCCACTCGGGGAGGGCTACGAGACGCAGTATTTT. Translated, it gives CSAPLGEGYETQYF.

This clonotype was found a few times. The rearrangement links TRBV5-1 to TRBJ2-7, with D unresolved. The CDR3 runs 15 residues. The germline V and J ends were trimmed by 2 bases and 3 bases, with 15 bases remaining between them. Germline V gives CDR1 SGHRS, CDR2 YFSETQ. CDR3 amino acids: CASSFSSTQGYEQYF. The CDR3 DNA reads as TGCGCCAGCAGCTTTAGTTCCACTCAAGGCTACGAGCAGTACTTC.

V gene TRBV28 combines with J gene TRBJ2-7; TRBD2 matches 12 bases. This CDR3 comprises 14 residues. J lost 6 bases, V lost 6 bases, and 6 bases had no gene match. Germline CDR1 is MDHEN and CDR2 is SYDVKM. CDR3 nucleotide sequence: TGTGCCAGCAGCGCTAGCGGGGGGGCTCTCGAGCAGTACGTC. Translated: CASSASGGALEQYV.

The V and J genes are TRBV12-3 or TRBV12-4 and TRBJ2-7; TRBD2 matches 8 bases. The junction had 5 bases not matched to a gene; V was cut back by 3 bases and J by 4 bases. CDR3 length: 14 residues. The CDR3 loop is CASSFTSGGYEQYF. For the CDR3, the DNA is TGTGCCAGCAGTTTTACTAGCGGTGGGTACGAGCAGTACTTC.

The rearrangement uses TRBV5-1 and TRBJ2-7, with 7 bases lining up with TRBD1. The V gene end was trimmed by 2 bases and the J gene end by 4 bases; junction bases not matched to a gene: 6. From germline, CDR1 is SGHRS and CDR2 YFSETQ. The CDR3 consists of 14 residues. DNA of the CDR3: TGCGCCAGCAGCTTCGAGGGGGCGAAGTACGAGCAGTACTTC. Encoded protein: CASSFEGAKYEQYF.

V is TRBV11-2 and J is TRBJ2-7; perhaps TRBD1 as D (5 bases). The CDR3 runs 15 residues. Trimming shortened V by 5 bases and J by 0 bases, and 14 bases separated the two germline ends. Germline-derived CDR1 and CDR2 are SGHAT and FQNNGV. CDR3 residues: CASSETDSYSYEQYF. CDR3 coding DNA: TGTGCCAGCAGCGAAACCGACAGCTACTCCTACGAGCAGTACTTC.